This is a list of T cell receptor beta chains from one sample in a study of T cells in Graves' hyperthyroidism and ophthalmopathy. TCRdb re-analysed the multiplex PCR reads in MiXCR, keeping a single row per CDR3 protein. The sample records hundreds of thousands of distinct CDR3 sequences, 20% being singletons. Sequenced input: blood. The receptors derive from a man in his forties with Graves' ophthalmopathy. Each CDR3 is given with its conserved first and last residue. The D gene is left open where the match is weak. Where a row states a size, it is once, few, many or the class of an expanded clone; other rows omit it.

J gene | D gene | V gene | clone size | CDR3 DNA | CDR3 protein
TRBJ1-2 | . | TRBV5-1 | . | TGCGCCAGCAGGTCTACCCCGGGGGAGCGCGGCTACACCTTC | CASRSTPGERGYTF
TRBJ2-5 | . | TRBV7-6 | many | TGTGCCAGCAGCTTAGCGGGCAGTTACCAAGAGACCCAGTACTTC | CASSLAGSYQETQYF
TRBJ2-1 | . | TRBV6-2/TRBV6-3 | . | TGTGCCACTATCCCCGGGACCTTTAACAATGAGCAGTTCTTC | CATIPGTFNNEQFF
TRBJ1-1 | TRBD1 | TRBV13 | few | TGTGCCAGCAGCTTCCGGACAGGGCCAACTGAAGCTTTCTTT | CASSFRTGPTEAFF
TRBJ2-5 | . | TRBV3-1 | many | TGTGCCAGCAGCCAAGGGGGGAGCGGCCAAGAGACCCAGTACTTC | CASSQGGSGQETQYF
TRBJ1-1 | . | TRBV10-3 | . | TGTGCCATCAGTGATTCGGGGCAGAAGAACACTGAAGCTTTCTTT | CAISDSGQKNTEAFF
TRBJ2-6 | . | TRBV3-1 | few | TGTGCCAGCCTGGATCGGTTGTCTGGGGCCAACGTCCTGACTTTC | CASLDRLSGANVLTF
TRBJ1-1 | . | TRBV29-1 | few | TGCAGCGTCGTGGACCGAGATGAAGCTTTCTTT | CSVVDRDEAFF
TRBJ1-5 | . | TRBV30 | few | TGTGCCTGGAGTGTAACCCGGGGAGCCAATCAGCCCCAGCATTTT | CAWSVTRGANQPQHF
TRBJ2-1 | . | TRBV27 | . | TGTGCCAGCAGTTTAATGGGGGCTGAGCAGTTCTTC | CASSLMGAEQFF
TRBJ1-6 | . | TRBV18 | many | TGTGCCACCGGAGGAGTGCCGCGTTCACCCCTCCACTTT | CATGGVPRSPLHF
TRBJ2-1 | . | TRBV20-1 | many | TGCAGTGCTTACAACGACGGACTCCGACTGGGCGATGAGCAGTTCTTC | CSAYNDGLRLGDEQFF
TRBJ1-2 | . | TRBV24-1 | many | TGTGCCACCAGTGGCCAGGGTGAATACTATGGCTACACCTTC | CATSGQGEYYGYTF
TRBJ1-1 | TRBD1 | TRBV10-3 | few | TGTGCCATCGGGCTTGGACAGGGGCCAGAAGCTTTCTTT | CAIGLGQGPEAFF
TRBJ2-7 | . | TRBV15 | many | TGTGCCACCAGCAGAGATTTTGACTCCTACGAGCAGTACTTC | CATSRDFDSYEQYF
TRBJ1-6 | . | TRBV27 | . | TGTGCCAGCAGTTTTACCCAATTGACACCCCTCCACTTT | CASSFTQLTPLHF
TRBJ1-5 | . | TRBV4-1 | few | TGCGCCAGCAGCCAAGACCCCCGAGGGGCCCAGAATCAGCCCCAGCATTTT | CASSQDPRGAQNQPQHF
TRBJ1-2 | . | TRBV14 | few | TGTGCCAGCAGCCAAGTCCCAGACAGCCGCTATGGCTACACCTTC | CASSQVPDSRYGYTF
TRBJ2-1 | TRBD2 | TRBV20-1 | many | TGCAGTGCTAGAGAGGCGGGAGGCTCCTACAATGAGCAGTTCTTC | CSAREAGGSYNEQFF
TRBJ2-1 | . | TRBV28 | few | TGTGCCAGCAGTTTGGGGGGGGCTCCCTACAATGAGCAGTTCTTC | CASSLGGAPYNEQFF
TRBJ2-1 | TRBD2 | TRBV12-3/TRBV12-4 | . | TGTGCCAGCAGTTTCGGGGGAGGGCCGGCGGGTGAGCAGTTCTTC | CASSFGGGPAGEQFF
TRBJ1-2 | . | TRBV30 | . | TGTGCCTGGAGTCTTGAGAGGGGGTATGGCTACACCTTC | CAWSLERGYGYTF
TRBJ2-7 | . | TRBV30 | . | TGTGCCTGGAGTGTCAAGACGACCCGTAAACACTACGAGCAGTACTTC | CAWSVKTTRKHYEQYF
TRBJ1-2 | TRBD1 | TRBV20-1 | . | TGCAGTGCTTTAGGACAGGGGGCGAGGGGTAACTATGGCTACACCTTC | CSALGQGARGNYGYTF
TRBJ2-5 | TRBD1 | TRBV5-1 | few | TGCGCCAGCAGCTCCGGGACAGCTAGCTTCCAAGAGACCCAGTACTTC | CASSSGTASFQETQYF